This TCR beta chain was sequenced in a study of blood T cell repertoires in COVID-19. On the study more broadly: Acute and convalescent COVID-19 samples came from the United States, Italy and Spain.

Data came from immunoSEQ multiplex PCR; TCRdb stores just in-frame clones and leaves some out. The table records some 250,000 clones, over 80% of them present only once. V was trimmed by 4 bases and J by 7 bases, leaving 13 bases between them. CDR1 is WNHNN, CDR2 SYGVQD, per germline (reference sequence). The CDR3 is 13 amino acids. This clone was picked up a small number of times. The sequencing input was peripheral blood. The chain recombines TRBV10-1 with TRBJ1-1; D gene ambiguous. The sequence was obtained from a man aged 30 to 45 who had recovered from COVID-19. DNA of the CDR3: TGCGCCAGCAGTGCCTCCATAAGCAATGAAGCTTTCTTT. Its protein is CASSASISNEAFF.